Detailed here is one TCR beta chain. Those donating, healthy Caucasian individuals from Russia, were aged roughly 6 to 90. Isolating PBMCs gave at least 6 million of these cells per sample. This specimen comes from a study of blood T cells in healthy people across ages. In germline, CDR1 is SNHLY, CDR2 FYNNEI. This CDR3 comprises 12 residues. V lost 6 bases and J lost 9, with 12 bases in between. The use of a sample-barcoded 5' primer and a J-beta primer mix characterized a second PCR of roughly 7 to 12 cycles. Each CDR3 protein is one row after TCRdb ran MiXCR on the 5' RACE reads. The repertoire holds roughly 1,100,000 distinct CDR3 sequences, with approximately 26% as singletons. The same data also went into a second study, on T cells of mothers and their children. From that report: All extracted RNA went into cDNA synthesis, around 1.4 ug per 15 ul. Slightly higher but non-significant overlap marked related mother-child pairs versus unrelated pairs.

The rearrangement uses TRBV2 and TRBJ2-4; D unclear. The receptor comes from a girl between 2 and 10 years old in good health. Input material: blood. CDR3 coding DNA: TGTGCCAGCAGCGCCTTAATGGGCATTCAGTACTTC. Its protein product is CASSALMGIQYF.